This T cell receptor beta chain is from a study of beta chain features in type 1 diabetes. Findings of the study overall: Type 1 diabetes patients showed fewer insertions and more deletions at VDJ junctions.

All of the isolated RNA was reverse transcribed, so expressed TCRB transcripts were sequenced. The method was immunoSEQ multiplex PCR; TCRdb's version includes in-frame clones alone and lacks a portion of them. The repertoire includes 200,000 to 250,000 clones, about a tenth of them detected once, and 1% to 1.5% sits in the top ten. Details on this clone: Its antigen is unknown.

This TCR came from a young man in good health. Sequenced sample: central memory CD4+ T cells from blood.

CDR3 nucleotides: TGTGCCAGCAGCACCCTCGCTCATTCTGAGGGCTACAATGAGCAGTTCTTC. Translation: CASSTLAHSEGYNEQFF. V gene TRBV11-2 combines with J gene TRBJ2-1, with D maybe TRBD2 (5 bases). Germline CDR1 and CDR2: SGHAT and FQNNGV. V was shortened by 5 bases and J by 3 bases, with 20 bases between the two germline ends. The length of the CDR3 is 17 residues.